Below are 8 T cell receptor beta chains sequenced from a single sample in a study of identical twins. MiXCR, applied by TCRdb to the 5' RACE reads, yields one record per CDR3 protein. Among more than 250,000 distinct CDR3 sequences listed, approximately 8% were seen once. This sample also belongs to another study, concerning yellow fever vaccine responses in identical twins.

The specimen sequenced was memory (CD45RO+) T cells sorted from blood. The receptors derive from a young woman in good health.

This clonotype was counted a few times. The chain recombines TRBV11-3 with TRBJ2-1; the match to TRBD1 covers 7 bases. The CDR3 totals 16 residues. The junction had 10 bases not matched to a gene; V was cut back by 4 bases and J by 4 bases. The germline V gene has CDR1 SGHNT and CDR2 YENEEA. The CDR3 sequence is CASSSYPGQKYNEQFF. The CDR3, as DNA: TGTGCCAGCAGCTCGTACCCGGGACAGAAATACAATGAGCAGTTCTTC.

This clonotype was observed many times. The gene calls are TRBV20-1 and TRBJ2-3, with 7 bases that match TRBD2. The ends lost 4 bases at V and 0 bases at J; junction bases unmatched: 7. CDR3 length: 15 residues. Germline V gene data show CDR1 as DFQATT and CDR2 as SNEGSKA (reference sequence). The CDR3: CSATSPAGSTDTQYF. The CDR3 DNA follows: TGCAGTGCTACCTCACCAGCGGGAAGCACAGATACGCAGTATTTT.

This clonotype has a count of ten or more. This CDR3 is CSVWSLSYEQYF. CDR3 DNA: TGCAGCGTTTGGTCCTTAAGCTACGAGCAGTACTTC. The chain carries TRBV29-1 and TRBJ2-7; D unclear. The germline V and J ends were trimmed by 5 bases and 3 bases, with 11 bases remaining between them. This CDR3 is 12 amino acids long. Germline V gene sequence: CDR1 SQVTM, CDR2 ANQGSEA.

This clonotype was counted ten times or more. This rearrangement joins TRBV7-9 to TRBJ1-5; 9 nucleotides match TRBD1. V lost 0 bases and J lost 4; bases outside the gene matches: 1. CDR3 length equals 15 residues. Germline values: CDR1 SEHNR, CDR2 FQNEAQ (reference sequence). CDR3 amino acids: CASSLAGTGNQPQHF. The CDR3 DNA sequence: TGTGCCAGCAGCTTAGCGGGGACAGGGAATCAGCCCCAGCATTTT.

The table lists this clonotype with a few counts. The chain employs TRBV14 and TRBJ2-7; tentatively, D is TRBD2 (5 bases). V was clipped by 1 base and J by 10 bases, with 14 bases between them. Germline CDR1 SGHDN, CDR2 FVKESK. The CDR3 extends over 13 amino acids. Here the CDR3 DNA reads TGTGCCAGCAGCCAAGGTATGAGGAGGAGCCAGTACTTC. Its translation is CASSQGMRRSQYF.

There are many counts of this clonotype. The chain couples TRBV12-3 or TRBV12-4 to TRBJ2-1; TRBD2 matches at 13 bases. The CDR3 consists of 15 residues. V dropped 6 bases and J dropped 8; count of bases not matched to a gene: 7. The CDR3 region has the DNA TGTGCCAGCAGCCCGGGACTAGCGGGACTGGATGAGCAGTTCTTC. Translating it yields CASSPGLAGLDEQFF.

CDR3 in amino acids: CASGTGTSGRGGQYF. The CDR3, as DNA: TGTGCCAGCGGGACCGGTACTAGCGGACGAGGAGGGCAGTACTTC. The chain links TRBV2 to TRBJ2-7, with 8 bases matching TRBD2. Germline V gene data show CDR1 as SNHLY and CDR2 as FYNNEI. This CDR3 spans 15 amino acids. V lost 8 bases to trimming and J lost 9 bases; unmatched junction nucleotides: 18.

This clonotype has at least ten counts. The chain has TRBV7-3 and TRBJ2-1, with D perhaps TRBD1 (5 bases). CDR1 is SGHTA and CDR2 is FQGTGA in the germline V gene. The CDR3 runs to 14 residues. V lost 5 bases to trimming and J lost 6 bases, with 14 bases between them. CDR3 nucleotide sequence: TGTGCCAGCAGCCCACACCAGGGTCGCAATGAGCAGTTCTTC. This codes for CASSPHQGRNEQFF. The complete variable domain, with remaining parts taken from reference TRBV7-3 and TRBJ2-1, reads GAGVSQTPSNKVTEKGKYVELRCDPISGHTALYWYRQSLGQGPEFLIYFQGTGAADDSGLPNDRFFAVRPEGSVSTLKIQRTERGDSAVYLCASSPHQGRNEQFFGPGTRLTVL.